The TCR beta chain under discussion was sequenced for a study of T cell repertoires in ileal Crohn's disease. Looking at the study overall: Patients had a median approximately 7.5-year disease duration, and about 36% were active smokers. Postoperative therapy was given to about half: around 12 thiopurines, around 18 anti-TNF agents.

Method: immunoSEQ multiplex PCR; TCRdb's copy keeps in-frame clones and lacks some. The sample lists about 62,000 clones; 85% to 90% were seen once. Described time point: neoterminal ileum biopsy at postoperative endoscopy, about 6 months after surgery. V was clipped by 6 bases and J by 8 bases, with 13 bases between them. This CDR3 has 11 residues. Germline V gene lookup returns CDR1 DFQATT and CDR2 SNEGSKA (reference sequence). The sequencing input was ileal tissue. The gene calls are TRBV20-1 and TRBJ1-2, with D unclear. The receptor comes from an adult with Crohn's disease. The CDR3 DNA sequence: TGCAGTGCGAGCTTATCAGGCGGCTACACCTTC. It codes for CSASLSGGYTF.